This T cell receptor beta chain was documented in a study of beta chain features in type 1 diabetes. Notes on the study in general: Moderate but significant shortening of TCRB CDR3s was recorded in all four CD4+ subsets from Type 1 diabetes patients. Sequencing used cDNA, and cells with high TCR expression could therefore be over-represented.

This clone came up a few times. Its target is not known. The sample has other DNA sequences that encode this CDR3 too. V gave up 6 bases and J gave up 0 bases, with 9 bases separating them. CDR1 and CDR2 (germline): LNHDA, SQIVND (reference sequence). The CDR3 has 14 residues. What was sequenced were expressed TCRB transcripts, since all of the isolated RNA had been reverse transcribed. TCRdb's table, derived via immunoSEQ multiplex PCR, lists solely in-frame clones and lacks some. Among 300,000 to 350,000 clones, roughly a fifth were seen once, and the ten largest hold 0.044%. This TCR came from a woman younger than 30 in good health. The rearrangement joins TRBV19 to TRBJ2-1, with a weak D call TRBD2 (5 bases). The specimen sequenced was naive CD4+ T cells from blood. CDR3 in DNA: TGTGCCAGTAGCCGGGGTAGCTCCTACAATGAGCAGTTCTTC. Translated, it gives CASSRGSSYNEQFF.